The 12 T cell receptor beta chains in this list originate from one sample, sequenced in a study of Graves' ophthalmopathy and Graves' hyperthyroidism. The sequenced template was RNA, covering the TCR beta CDR3 region. HTBI-primed RT-PCR formed the first round, and a multiplex PCR formed the second. TCRdb recomputed calls from the multiplex PCR reads with MiXCR, one row per CDR3 protein. The repertoire consists of about 380,000 distinct CDR3 sequences, with 15% occurring once and the leading ten covering around 6.6%. Sequenced material: peripheral blood. Source of these receptors: a woman younger than 35 with stable Graves' hyperthyroidism.

Ten or more counts support this clonotype. The genes are TRBV7-9 and TRBJ2-7; no firm D call. V lost 5 bases, J lost 6 bases, and 11 bases lay in between. The CDR3 runs to 12 residues. The germline gives CDR1 SEHNR, CDR2 FQNEAQ (reference sequence). The CDR3 here is CASSPPGSEQYF. As DNA, the CDR3 is TGTGCCAGCAGCCCGCCAGGTAGCGAGCAGTACTTC. The variable domain in full, completed from reference TRBV7-9 and TRBJ2-7, reads DTGVSQNPRHKITKRGQNVTFRCDPISEHNRLYWYRQTLGQGPEFLTYFQNEAQLEKSRLLSDRFSAERPKGSFSTLEIQRTEQGDSAMYLCASSPPGSEQYFGPGTRLTVT.

In its sample, this clonotype was seen many times. This chain uses TRBV6-1 with TRBJ1-1, with D possibly TRBD1 on 6 matching bases. Looked up from germline, CDR1 is MNHNS and CDR2 is SASEGT. V was shortened by 2 bases and J by 6 bases, with 13 bases between the two germline ends. This CDR3 spans 14 amino acids. CDR3 residues: CASSEFRGASEAFF. CDR3 nucleotides: TGTGCCAGCAGTGAATTCAGGGGAGCGTCTGAAGCTTTCTTT.

This clonotype has ten or more counts. V usage is TRBV19 and J usage is TRBJ1-1; possibly TRBD1 for D (6 bases). CDR3 length equals 14 residues. CDR1 is LNHDA and CDR2 is SQIVND in the germline V gene (reference sequence). The V end was cut by 3 bases, the J end by 0 bases, with 8 bases between. CDR3 coding DNA: TGTGCCAGTAGTATTCGGGACATGAACACTGAAGCTTTCTTT. Amino acids: CASSIRDMNTEAFF.

This clonotype has a count of ten or more. The V call is TRBV25-1, the J call TRBJ2-5; D ambiguous. The V and J ends lost 8 bases and 2 bases respectively, with 15 bases between them. Per the germline V gene, CDR1 is MGHDK and CDR2 is SYGVNS. The CDR3 spans 14 residues. This chain's CDR3 is CASAQPGPQETQYF. In DNA, the CDR3 is TGTGCCAGCGCGCAGCCTGGGCCTCAAGAGACCCAGTACTTC.

Many counts were recorded for this clonotype. The chain combines TRBV7-2 with TRBJ1-2; D may be TRBD1 (6 bases). Deletions cut 5 bases from V and 8 bases from J, with 15 bases between. The CDR3 runs to 13 residues. Germline lookup yields CDR1 SGHTA and CDR2 FQGNSA. The CDR3 bases are TGTGCCAGCAGCCTACGACAGGTCGGCGGCTACACCTTC. Amino acid sequence: CASSLRQVGGYTF.

Ten or more counts support this clonotype. The chain recombines TRBV24-1 with TRBJ2-5, with TRBD1 identical over 7 bases. The CDR3 contains 15 residues. Germline V gene lookup returns CDR1 KGHDR and CDR2 SFDVKD. The ends lost 7 bases at V and 5 bases at J; junction bases unmatched: 12. CDR3: CATSLSRQGPETQYF. In DNA form, the CDR3 reads TGTGCCACCAGCCTGTCCCGACAGGGACCCGAGACCCAGTACTTC.

A few counts support this clonotype. This clone may be a read error of a much larger clone one base away. This sequence joins TRBV6-1 and TRBJ1-1; a weak D match, TRBD1 (6 bases). Germline lookup yields CDR1 MNHNS and CDR2 SASEGT. The CDR3 has 14 amino acids. The CDR3 region is CASSEWGGRTEACF. CDR3 DNA sequence: TGTGCCAGCAGTGAATGGGGGGGGCGTACTGAAGCTTGCTTT.

This clonotype was counted at least ten times. The rearrangement links TRBV11-2 to TRBJ2-2, with D perhaps matching TRBD1 (6 bases). This CDR3 comprises 16 residues. V lost 4 bases to trimming and J lost 2 bases, with 14 bases between them. Germline lookup yields CDR1 SGHAT and CDR2 FQNNGV. The CDR3 here is CASSSYRDANTGELFF. CDR3 DNA sequence: TGTGCCAGCAGCTCATACAGGGACGCTAACACCGGGGAGCTGTTTTTT.

For this clonotype: At one boundary the junction diverges from the germline segment, which might be a read error. The V and J genes are TRBV11-1 and TRBJ2-2; weak D call: TRBD1 (6 bases). The germline CDR1 and CDR2 sequences are SGHAT and FQDESV (reference sequence). The CDR3 is made up of 14 amino acids. The CDR3 loop is CASSLGGGVGELCF. The CDR3 DNA follows: TGTGCCAGCAGCTTAGGTGGGGGCGTCGGGGAGCTGTGTTTT.

This clonotype was detected a few times. A read error is possible here, since a much larger clone lies one base away. This sequence joins TRBV11-2 and TRBJ1-6; maybe TRBD1 (6 bases). Germline V lookup: CDR1 SGHAT, CDR2 FQNNGV. The CDR3 covers 17 residues. In nucleotides, the CDR3 is TGTGCCAGCAGCTCCCCGTCGGGGGCCCGGCATAATTCACACCTCCACTTT. Amino acids: CASSSPSGARHNSHLHF.

V usage is TRBV20-1 and J usage is TRBJ1-2, with TRBD1 as a possible D gene (5 bases). There are 11 residues in the CDR3. Looked up from germline, CDR1 is DFQATT and CDR2 is SNEGSKA (reference sequence). This CDR3 reads CSPLGVYGYTF. Here the CDR3 DNA reads TGCAGCCCCTTGGGGGTCTATGGCTACACCTTC.

This clonotype was detected many times. V and J are TRBV29-1 and TRBJ2-2, with D perhaps TRBD1 (6 bases). V was pared by 7 bases and J by 3 bases, with 9 bases between. CDR1 and CDR2 from the germline V gene are SQVTM and ANQGSEA. There are 12 residues in the CDR3. In nucleotides, the CDR3 is TGCAGCGCCCAGGGGTACACCGGGGAGCTGTTTTTT. It translates to CSAQGYTGELFF.